The 10 T cell receptor beta chains listed next were all sequenced from one sample in a study of graft-versus-host responses after intestinal transplantation. Clones were sequenced by immunoSEQ multiplex PCR, and TCRdb holds only the in-frame ones, with some missing. The sample holds around 88,000 clones, 80% to 95% seen once. Antigens of these TCRs are unknown. The source was unstimulated CD8+ T cells sorted from spleen or lymph node cells, collected before transplant. The receptors were gathered from a human donor who was the organ donor for an intestinal transplant.

The V gene is TRBV11-2, the J gene TRBJ1-2; D is ambiguous. Germline CDR1 reads SGHAT; CDR2 reads FQNNGV. This CDR3 has 16 amino acids. V was pared by 3 bases and J by 0 bases, with 14 bases between. CDR3 residues: CASSFFPKRANYGYTF. For the CDR3, the DNA is TGTGCCAGCAGCTTTTTCCCGAAGAGAGCTAACTATGGCTACACCTTC.

Note on this clone: One junction end disagrees with the germline gene, perhaps due to a read error. The gene calls are TRBV29-1 and TRBJ2-7; D may be TRBD2 (5 bases). This CDR3 spans 13 amino acids. CDR1 is SQVTM and CDR2 is ANQGSEA in the germline V gene. The CDR3 coding sequence is TGCAGCGTTGAAGCGGGGAGCGACTACGAACAGTACTTC. Its translation is CSVEAGSDYEQYF.

J is TRBJ2-7 and V is TRBV27; TRBD2 matches 7 bases. V lost 4 bases and J lost 2; bases outside the gene matches: 2. Germline V gives CDR1 MNHEY, CDR2 SMNVEV (reference sequence). This CDR3 has 13 amino acids. The CDR3 protein is CASSWGRAYEQYF. CDR3 in DNA: TGTGCCAGCAGTTGGGGGAGGGCCTACGAGCAGTACTTC.

Here the CDR3 reads CASSEWGTEYNSPLHF. CDR3 in DNA: TGTGCCAGCAGTGAATGGGGGACAGAGTATAATTCACCCCTCCACTTT. The chain carries TRBV25-1 and TRBJ1-6; 7 bases are shared with TRBD1. Germline assignment: CDR1 MGHDK and CDR2 SYGVNS. The CDR3 totals 16 residues. V was pared by 1 base and J by 4 bases, with 4 bases of the junction left unmatched.

The rearrangement links TRBV6-5 to TRBJ2-1, with TRBD1 matching 9 bases. The CDR3 extends over 15 amino acids. The ends lost 9 bases at V and 4 bases at J; junction bases unmatched: 10. The germline V gene encodes CDR1 MNHEY and CDR2 SVGAGI. The CDR3 DNA sequence: TGTGCCAGTAAACAGGGGGCAAGCAGATACAATGAGCAGTTCTTC. Translated: CASKQGASRYNEQFF.

The chain is built from TRBV29-1 and TRBJ1-1; D perhaps matches TRBD1 (5 bases). V gave up 3 bases and J gave up 8 bases, with 16 bases separating them. This CDR3 is built from 13 residues. CDR1 is SQVTM and CDR2 is ANQGSEA in the germline V gene. CDR3 bases: TGCAGCGTTGATCGGACACCATCTTACGAAGCTTTCTTT. This codes for CSVDRTPSYEAFF.

Only a few counts were recorded for this clone. This chain connects TRBV6-6 to TRBJ1-1; 11 bases are shared with TRBD1. V was pared by 4 bases and J by 3 bases, with 1 base of the junction left unmatched. Germline V gene data show CDR1 as MNHNY and CDR2 as SVGAGI (reference sequence). This CDR3 spans 14 amino acids. The DNA for the CDR3 is TGTGCCAGCAGTTCGGGACAGGGGGACACTGAAGCTTTCTTT. Its translation: CASSSGQGDTEAFF.

This chain's CDR3 is CASSPGTASDEETQYF. CDR3 in DNA: TGTGCCAGCAGCCCTGGGACGGCGAGCGACGAAGAGACCCAGTACTTC. The chain uses TRBV6-6 and TRBJ2-5; D is tentatively TRBD1 or TRBD2 (5 bases each). Trimming took off 6 bases at V and 3 bases at J, with 20 bases between the two ends. CDR1 is MNHNY and CDR2 is SVGAGI in the germline V gene (reference sequence). This CDR3 is built from 16 residues.

The rearrangement uses TRBV19 and TRBJ2-2; D may be TRBD2 (6 bases). The CDR3 is 13 residues long. The V gene lost 10 bases and the J gene lost 7 bases, with 16 bases spanning the gap. Germline loops: CDR1 LNHDA, CDR2 SQIVND (reference sequence). This CDR3 is CATTGTVGGELFF. CDR3 nucleotide sequence: TGTGCCACTACGGGGACTGTAGGCGGGGAGCTGTTTTTT.

The rearrangement joins TRBV4-1 to TRBJ2-2; 14 bases map to TRBD2. The V gene end was trimmed by 2 bases and the J gene end by 6 bases; junction bases not matched to a gene: 2. From germline, CDR1 is MGHRA and CDR2 YSYEKL. The CDR3 spans 16 residues. Written as DNA, the CDR3 is TGCGCCAGCAGCCAACGACTAGCGGGAGGGCCCGGGGAGCTGTTTTTT. Amino acids: CASSQRLAGGPGELFF.